This is a list of T cell receptor beta chains from one sample in a study of cytomegalovirus exposure and HLA in healthy donors. Repertoires were generated with immunoSEQ multiplex PCR, while TCRdb's copy carries only in-frame clones and drops some. The sample lists hundreds of thousands of clones; roughly 90% were seen once. The specimen was PBMCs. All receptors come from a young woman in good health and CMV-seronegative. Both conserved end residues are trimmed from each CDR3. The order of the fields is V gene, D gene, CDR3 protein. The D gene is left open where the match is weak.

TRBV5-4 | NA | ASSATTGPFEAF
TRBV19 | NA | ASSIVAVVNTEAF
TRBV5-5 | TRBD1 | ASSPSGTGTYEQY
TRBV7-9 | TRBD1 | ASSFRKGAVLNTEAF
TRBV7-9 | NA | ASSANQGDTQY
TRBV27 | NA | ASSLYPLYRYEQY
TRBV5-1 | TRBD1 | ASSLEGARSGTQY
TRBV6-4 | TRBD2 | ASSLLAGYNEQF
TRBV6-5 | TRBD2 | ASSYSGTSGSYEQY
TRBV14 | TRBD1 | ASSGQGLSEQF
TRBV5-4 | NA | ASSLGPGGTYYGYT
TRBV7-9 | NA | ASSNSGGVGGQPQH
TRBV7-3 | NA | ASSLTGPPRDSQETQY
TRBV5-1 | TRBD1 | ASSRTGSHGYT
TRBV5-4 | NA | ASSFDFTYEQY
TRBV28 | TRBD1 | ASQGQGNTGELF
TRBV7-2 | NA | ASSRYGSQETQY
TRBV7-2 | NA | ASSLGRLASGEQY
TRBV15 | TRBD1 | ATSRDRTGGNERETQY
TRBV6-6 | NA | ASSYSTDPGPQH
TRBV30 | TRBD2 | AWSVGRVDTDTQY
TRBV29-1 | NA | SVRGRAGADGDTQY
TRBV28 | TRBD1 | ASSLGTGARDEQF
TRBV2 | NA | ASSDPAGGNQPQH
TRBV9 | NA | ASSRTDYGYT
TRBV11-2 | TRBD1 | ASSLSGTVRNTEAF
TRBV27 | NA | ASSPTGREDTQY
TRBV6-6 | TRBD1 | ASGGPYNEQF
TRBV2 | NA | ASSEALQRDQPQH
TRBV5-1 | NA | ASSFLGLQLTDTQY
TRBV6-1 | TRBD2 | ASRGLTNTGELF
TRBV6-1 | NA | ASSETGSHEQY
TRBV30 | NA | AWRLDNNQPQH
TRBV5-1 | TRBD1 | ASSPGGGSEAF
TRBV30 | NA | AWDPVGGSYEQY
TRBV10-1 | TRBD2 | ASSVRLAGVRYEQY
TRBV28 | NA | ASSDGQTYGYT
TRBV29-1 | NA | SVEEGGQLGEQF
TRBV6-1 | TRBD1 | ASTRSRTGDNEQY
TRBV5-4 | NA | ASSLGSGAASGYT
TRBV4-1 | TRBD1 | ASSQGLRTGQGYGYT
TRBV5-4 | TRBD1 | ASSGGTGVGEQY
TRBV5-4 | NA | ASSVGGTTSYEQY
TRBV13 | NA | ASSLILNEQF
TRBV19 | TRBD1 | ASSMGAHGQGGSGQY
TRBV28 | TRBD2 | ASSLPLAGAETQY
TRBV14 | NA | ATSYRAHYEQY